The next 14 T cell receptor beta chains were all read from a single sample in a study of blood T cell repertoires in COVID-19. Produced via immunoSEQ multiplex PCR; TCRdb's table is partial and in-frame only. The table shows roughly 160,000 clones, with about four fifths occurring only once. Sequencing input: peripheral blood. The receptors were sampled from a woman between 65 and 79 years old who had recovered from COVID-19.

This clone occurred a few times. The chain carries TRBV10-3 and TRBJ2-3, with 8 bases aligning to TRBD2. CDR3 size: 15 residues. CDR1 and CDR2 (germline): ENHRY, SYGVKD. V lost 6 bases to trimming and J lost 1 base; unmatched junction nucleotides: 6. The CDR3 loop is CAIRPGGAGTDTQYF. The CDR3 DNA follows: TGTGCCATCAGGCCCGGGGGGGCGGGCACAGATACGCAGTATTTT.

The gene calls are TRBV5-4 and TRBJ2-1, with a weak D call TRBD1 (6 bases). CDR3 length: 14 amino acids. V gave up 4 bases and J gave up 3 bases, with 11 bases separating them. Germline assignment: CDR1 SGHNT and CDR2 YYREEE (reference sequence). Written as DNA, the CDR3 is TGTGCCAGCAGCCGACGGGACAACTACAATGAGCAGTTCTTC. Residues: CASSRRDNYNEQFF.

The chain joins TRBV27 to TRBJ2-1; 9 bases map to TRBD2. This CDR3 comprises 16 residues. Germline-derived CDR1 and CDR2 are MNHEY and SMNVEV (reference sequence). V lost 6 bases, J lost 0 bases, and 6 bases stayed unmatched. The chain's CDR3 is CASSASSGSSYNEQFF. The CDR3 coding sequence is TGTGCCAGCAGCGCCAGTAGCGGGAGCTCCTACAATGAGCAGTTCTTC.

The rearrangement uses TRBV4-1 and TRBJ2-5; possibly TRBD1 for D (5 bases). Per the germline V gene, CDR1 is MGHRA and CDR2 is YSYEKL. V shed 0 bases and J shed 5 bases, with 19 bases lying between them. This CDR3 is 17 amino acids long. The DNA of the CDR3 is TGCGCCAGCAGCCAAGATCTCGGGCAGGGAAGTTTGGAGACCCAGTACTTC. It is translated as CASSQDLGQGSLETQYF.

The chain has TRBV6-2 or TRBV6-3 and TRBJ2-2; 14 positions agree with TRBD2. Germline assignment: CDR1 MNHEY and CDR2 SVGEGT. The CDR3 contains 15 residues. V trimming: 4 bases; J trimming: 7 bases; junction bases outside the gene matches: 2. CDR3 in DNA: TGTGCCAGCAGTTGGGGACTAGCGGGAGTCGGGGAGCTGTTTTTT. Amino acid sequence: CASSWGLAGVGELFF.

The chain links TRBV19 to TRBJ1-5; 8 bases are shared with TRBD1. J gave up 4 bases and V 10 bases, and 6 bases lay outside the gene matches. The CDR3 sequence is 13 residues long. CDR1 and CDR2 (germline): LNHDA, SQIVND (reference sequence). The CDR3 here is CATADRDNQPQHF. DNA of the CDR3: TGTGCCACCGCGGACAGGGATAATCAGCCCCAGCATTTT.

CDR3 amino acids: CASTSGGGQPQHF. CDR3 sequence (DNA): TGTGCCAGTACGAGCGGGGGCGGTCAGCCCCAGCATTTT. This sequence joins TRBV19 and TRBJ1-5, with a tentative D call TRBD1 (6 bases). This CDR3 spans 13 amino acids. Germline V gene data show CDR1 as LNHDA and CDR2 as SQIVND (reference sequence). V lost 7 bases, J lost 6 bases, and 13 bases lay in between.

V gene TRBV11-3 combines with J gene TRBJ1-1, with no clear D. Trimming removed 4 bases from V and 1 base from J, with 7 bases in between. Germline-derived CDR1 and CDR2 are SGHNT and YENEEA. This CDR3 region has 13 residues. Here the CDR3 reads CASSSQPNTEAFF. In nucleotides, the CDR3 is TGTGCCAGCAGCTCACAGCCGAACACTGAAGCTTTCTTT.

The J gene is TRBJ2-3, the V gene TRBV5-4; 9 bases line up with TRBD2. The germline V gene has CDR1 SGHNT and CDR2 YYREEE (reference sequence). The CDR3 runs 15 residues. V trimming: 4 bases; J trimming: 9 bases; junction bases outside the gene matches: 12. CDR3 DNA sequence: TGTGCCAGCAGCGCCGGGGGTAGCGGGGGCCTAACGCAGTATTTT. This gives the protein CASSAGGSGGLTQYF.

This clone was picked up one time. V and J are TRBV15 and TRBJ2-7; 8 nucleotides agree with TRBD2. J gave up 0 bases and V 0 bases, and 7 bases lay outside the gene matches. Germline V gene sequence: CDR1 LNHNV, CDR2 YYDKDF (reference sequence). CDR3 length: 17 residues. CDR3 sequence: CATSREGAGERSYEQYF. The CDR3 DNA sequence: TGTGCCACCAGCAGAGAGGGAGCGGGGGAGCGCTCCTACGAGCAGTACTTC.

V and J are TRBV27 and TRBJ1-1, with a possible D match to TRBD1 (5 bases). Trimming pared 0 bases from V and 1 base from J, leaving 12 bases between. Germline CDR1 MNHEY, CDR2 SMNVEV (reference sequence). The CDR3 spans 16 residues. The CDR3 region has the DNA TGTGCCAGCAGTTTATCCAGGGAGGGTCCGAACACTGAAGCTTTCTTT. This translates into CASSLSREGPNTEAFF.

This chain connects TRBV9 to TRBJ2-1; 12 positions match TRBD2. Germline trimming cut 1 base from V and 0 bases from J; bases unmatched to any gene: 5. Germline V lookup: CDR1 SGDLS, CDR2 YYNGEE. This CDR3 has 18 amino acids. CDR3 in DNA: TGTGCCAGCAGCGTAAGGCTAGCGGGGGGGAGCTCCTACAATGAGCAGTTCTTC. Amino acid sequence: CASSVRLAGGSSYNEQFF.

This clone has more than one count but fewer than ten. The rearrangement joins TRBV11-2 to TRBJ1-1; perhaps TRBD1 as D (6 bases). The CDR3 totals 14 residues. V shed 5 bases and J shed 4 bases, with 14 bases lying between them. Germline-derived CDR1 and CDR2 are SGHAT and FQNNGV. This CDR3 reads CASSAQGRGTEAFF. CDR3 sequence (DNA): TGTGCCAGCAGCGCCCAGGGGAGGGGCACTGAAGCTTTCTTT.

Only one count was recorded for this clone. J is TRBJ1-6 and V is TRBV12-5; TRBD1 agrees at 7 bases. Per the germline V gene, CDR1 is LGHNT and CDR2 is FRNRAP. V gave up 6 bases and J gave up 0 bases; unmatched junction bases: 14. The CDR3 is 19 residues long. CDR3 DNA sequence: TGTGCTAGTGGCCAGGGACAGCTCCCTTCGAGCTCCTATAATTCACCCCTCCACTTT. Amino acid sequence: CASGQGQLPSSSYNSPLHF.